These T cell receptor beta chains were read from a single sample in a study of T cell responses to AZD1222 COVID-19 vaccine. Generated by immunoSEQ multiplex PCR, the TCRdb table keeps only in-frame clones and is missing some. The profile shows around 150,000 clones, around 89% of them singletons. The sample here was peripheral blood, taken on day 0 of AZD1222 vaccination. Receptors originate from an adult in good health. Both conserved end residues are part of each CDR3. Each record gives: CDR3 length, V gene, D gene, J gene, clone size, CDR3 DNA, CDR3 protein. D genes are given only for firm matches. Size tells how often a clone was seen (once, few, many) or the class of an expanded clone, and some rows leave it out.

cdr3_length: 17; v_call: TRBV27; d_call: TRBD1; j_call: TRBJ1-5; clone_size: NA; cdr3_nt: TGTGCCAGCAGTCCACAGGGGGGCCTCCCGGGGAATCAGCCCCAGCATTTT; cdr3_aa: CASSPQGGLPGNQPQHF
cdr3_length: 16; v_call: TRBV7-2; d_call: NA; j_call: TRBJ2-2; clone_size: NA; cdr3_nt: TGTGCCAGCAGCCCCGGTTACAGGGCCAACACCGGGGAGCTGTTTTTT; cdr3_aa: CASSPGYRANTGELFF
cdr3_length: 14; v_call: TRBV6-5; d_call: TRBD2; j_call: TRBJ2-7; clone_size: NA; cdr3_nt: TGTGCCACGGGAGGGAGTTTGGGGTCCTACGAGCAGTACTTC; cdr3_aa: CATGGSLGSYEQYF
cdr3_length: 16; v_call: TRBV19; d_call: NA; j_call: TRBJ1-5; clone_size: NA; cdr3_nt: TGTGCCAGTAGGGGTACAGGGATTAGGACCGATCAGCCCCAGCATTTT; cdr3_aa: CASRGTGIRTDQPQHF
cdr3_length: 15; v_call: TRBV6-4; d_call: TRBD2; j_call: TRBJ2-1; clone_size: medium-sized; cdr3_nt: TGTGCCAGCAGTGCCGGGACTAGCGGGAGCAATGAGCAGTTCTTC; cdr3_aa: CASSAGTSGSNEQFF
cdr3_length: 15; v_call: TRBV28; d_call: TRBD2; j_call: TRBJ2-5; clone_size: NA; cdr3_nt: TGTGCCAGCAGTTTCCGACTAGCGGGACAAGAGACCCAGTACTTC; cdr3_aa: CASSFRLAGQETQYF
cdr3_length: 13; v_call: TRBV7-2; d_call: TRBD1; j_call: TRBJ1-6; clone_size: NA; cdr3_nt: TGTGCCAGCAGCTCCGACAGGGACTCACCCCTCCACTTT; cdr3_aa: CASSSDRDSPLHF
cdr3_length: 16; v_call: TRBV19; d_call: NA; j_call: TRBJ2-7; clone_size: NA; cdr3_nt: TGTGCCAGTACCGTCCGGCTAGGACAGAGAGCCTACGAGCAGTACTTC; cdr3_aa: CASTVRLGQRAYEQYF
cdr3_length: 14; v_call: TRBV2; d_call: NA; j_call: TRBJ2-7; clone_size: NA; cdr3_nt: TGTGCCAGCAGTGAAATCCGGAGCTCCTACGAGCAGTACTTC; cdr3_aa: CASSEIRSSYEQYF
cdr3_length: 15; v_call: TRBV4-3; d_call: TRBD2; j_call: TRBJ2-7; clone_size: few; cdr3_nt: TGCGCCAGCAGCCGGAATGGCGGGAGAACTTCCGAGCAGTACTTC; cdr3_aa: CASSRNGGRTSEQYF
cdr3_length: 16; v_call: TRBV27; d_call: TRBD1; j_call: TRBJ2-3; clone_size: NA; cdr3_nt: TGTGCCAGCAGTTTATCAACAGGGGGCAGGCGGGATACGCAGTATTTT; cdr3_aa: CASSLSTGGRRDTQYF
cdr3_length: 16; v_call: TRBV28; d_call: TRBD1; j_call: TRBJ1-1; clone_size: NA; cdr3_nt: TGTGCCAGCAGTTTATTGGTGGAGGGGGCGAAAACTGAAGCTTTCTTT; cdr3_aa: CASSLLVEGAKTEAFF
cdr3_length: 14; v_call: TRBV9; d_call: TRBD1; j_call: TRBJ1-2; clone_size: NA; cdr3_nt: TGTGCCAGCAGCGTGACAGGGGGTTTGGATGGCTACACCTTC; cdr3_aa: CASSVTGGLDGYTF